Listed below are T cell receptor beta chains from one sample, sequenced in a study of cytomegalovirus exposure and HLA in healthy donors. Assay: immunoSEQ multiplex PCR; the TCRdb copy retains only in-frame clones and omits some. Found here are tens of thousands of clones, over 90% of them singletons; the top ten hold under 3%. The sequencing input was PBMCs. Receptors originate from a man aged 18 to 29 in good health and CMV-seronegative. Each CDR3 is given with its conserved first and last residue. Each record gives: J gene, D gene, V gene, clone size, CDR3 DNA, CDR3 protein. D genes are given only for firm matches. Size is stated for part of the rows, as once, few or many counts, or as a class when the clone is expanded.

TRBJ2-1 | TRBD2 | TRBV5-4 | . | TGTGCCAGCAGCCCCCCCATGCGGGGGAATGAGCAGTTCTTC | CASSPPMRGNEQFF
TRBJ2-1 | TRBD2 | TRBV2 | . | TGTGCCAGCAGTTTTACCAGGGGACTAGCGGGAGGTGGCAATGAGCAGTTCTTC | CASSFTRGLAGGGNEQFF
TRBJ2-7 | TRBD1 | TRBV6-1 | . | TGTGCCAGCAGTTCGCAGACAGGGTCTGGCGAGCAGTACTTC | CASSSQTGSGEQYF
TRBJ1-3 | . | TRBV6-5 | . | TGTGCCAGCAGTTACGGGGAGGGAAACACCATATATTTT | CASSYGEGNTIYF
TRBJ1-1 | . | TRBV29-1 | . | TGCAGCGGGCCCATGAACACTGAAGCTTTCTTT | CSGPMNTEAFF
TRBJ2-7 | . | TRBV18 | once | TGTGCCAGCTCAATTAAGTCCGGACAGCCCTCCTACGAGCAGTACTTC | CASSIKSGQPSYEQYF
TRBJ1-5 | . | TRBV2 | few | TGTGCCAGCAGTGGGGAGGGTAATCAGCCCCAGCATTTT | CASSGEGNQPQHF
TRBJ2-5 | TRBD2 | TRBV11-3 | once | TGTGCCAGCAGCTTGGGCGGGAGGCGAGAGACCCAGTACTTC | CASSLGGRRETQYF
TRBJ2-3 | TRBD1 | TRBV6-5 | . | TGTGCCAGCGGAGAGGGACAGGCCACGAGGGGAACGCAGTATTTT | CASGEGQATRGTQYF
TRBJ2-7 | TRBD1 | TRBV5-1 | . | TGCGCCAGCAGCTTGGGGACAGGGGTTCACGAGCAGTACTTC | CASSLGTGVHEQYF
TRBJ1-1 | . | TRBV11-2 | . | TGTGCCAGCAGCTTAGATCGGGGGGGGAACACTGAAGCTTTCTTT | CASSLDRGGNTEAFF
TRBJ2-5 | . | TRBV28 | once | TGTGCCAGCAGTTCGGAAGAGACCCAGTACTTC | CASSSEETQYF
TRBJ2-5 | TRBD2 | TRBV19 | once | TGTGCCAGTAGTATGGTACTAGCGGGAGTGATAGGACAAGAGACCCAGTACTTC | CASSMVLAGVIGQETQYF
TRBJ1-1 | . | TRBV6-1 | . | TGTGCCAGCAGTACAGCAAAGAACACTGAAGCTTTCTTT | CASSTAKNTEAFF
TRBJ2-7 | . | TRBV11-3 | . | TGTGCCAGCAGCTTGACATCCGAGACAGCCTCCTACGAGCAGTACTTC | CASSLTSETASYEQYF
TRBJ2-1 | TRBD2 | TRBV30 | . | TGTGCCTGGAGTGCAACGGGAGCGGGAACCCTGGGTGAGCAGTTCTTC | CAWSATGAGTLGEQFF
TRBJ2-7 | . | TRBV7-2 | . | TGCTCAATGACAGGCTCCTACGAGCAGTACTTC | CSMTGSYEQYF
TRBJ1-1 | . | TRBV5-1 | . | TGCGCCAGCAGCTTGACAGTTTTGGGTGAAGCTTTCTTT | CASSLTVLGEAFF
TRBJ2-3 | . | TRBV5-6 | . | TGTGCCAGCAGCTTGACAGCTTTCCAGTACACAGATACGCAGTATTTT | CASSLTAFQYTDTQYF
TRBJ2-4 | . | TRBV19 | . | TGTGCCAGTACCCCGGGGGGCAGGGCCTTAGCCAAAAACATTCAGTACTTC | CASTPGGRALAKNIQYF
TRBJ2-1 | . | TRBV7-9 | . | TGTGCCAGCACCGATGACAGTGAGCAGTTCTTC | CASTDDSEQFF
TRBJ2-1 | TRBD2 | TRBV7-2 | . | TGTGCCAGCAGCTTTGTGTCTAGCGGGACCCACAATGAGCAGTTCTTC | CASSFVSSGTHNEQFF
TRBJ2-6 | . | TRBV29-1 | . | TGCAGCGTTGAAAGAGATGAAGCGGGTGACTCTGGGGCCAACGTCCTGACTTTC | CSVERDEAGDSGANVLTF
TRBJ1-1 | . | TRBV28 | . | TGTGCCAGCAGACGATCGGGTTTTTCCATGAACACTGAAGCTTTCTTT | CASRRSGFSMNTEAFF
TRBJ2-1 | . | TRBV28 | . | TGTGCCAGCAGTTCAACAGTCTACGAGCAGTTCTTC | CASSSTVYEQFF
TRBJ2-7 | TRBD1 | TRBV5-1 | once | TGCGCCAGCAGCTCAGGACCGGGACAGGGGGCGGGGGAGCAGTACTTC | CASSSGPGQGAGEQYF
TRBJ2-2 | . | TRBV7-9 | . | TGTGCCAGCAGCTTAAGCCCCGGGGAGCTGTTTTTT | CASSLSPGELFF
TRBJ1-5 | . | TRBV6-1 | few | TGTGCCAGCAGTGAATTCGGGGAGGGGGTTCAGCCCCAGCATTTT | CASSEFGEGVQPQHF
TRBJ2-6 | . | TRBV6-5 | . | TGTGCCAGCAGTTACGGGCTCTCTGGGGCCAACGTCCTGACTTTC | CASSYGLSGANVLTF
TRBJ1-4 | . | TRBV28 | . | TGTGCCAGCAGTCCCCGCTCGGTCCTACTGTTTTTT | CASSPRSVLLFF
TRBJ2-5 | . | TRBV5-8 | . | TGTGCCAGCAGCTTGGGGGCGGGCCAAGAGACCCAGTACTTC | CASSLGAGQETQYF
TRBJ1-3 | . | TRBV5-6 | once | TGTGCCAGCAGCTTGAAACAGTTTGGTGGCACCATATATTTT | CASSLKQFGGTIYF
TRBJ1-5 | TRBD1 | TRBV6-6 | . | TGTGCCACCATGGGACAGGGCCAGCCCCAGCATTTT | CATMGQGQPQHF
TRBJ1-2 | TRBD1 | TRBV5-1 | . | TGCGCCAGCAGCCCCGGGACAGGGGAGGGTGGCTACACCTTC | CASSPGTGEGGYTF
TRBJ1-5 | . | TRBV10-3 | . | TGTGCCACCCGGGAGGGGGTTAGCAATCAGCCCCAGCATTTT | CATREGVSNQPQHF
TRBJ2-7 | TRBD2 | TRBV4-1 | . | TGCGCCAGCAGCCAAGATATTGGGGGAGGGCCCTCCTACGAGCAGTACTTC | CASSQDIGGGPSYEQYF